This T cell receptor beta chain was obtained from a study of cytomegalovirus exposure and HLA in healthy donors. CDR3 size: 14 residues. Trimming took off 4 bases at V and 4 bases at J, with 14 bases between the two ends. The germline V gene has CDR1 SGHDT and CDR2 YYEEEE. This PCR relied on a set of 60 Vbeta primers and 13 Jbeta primers. Sequenced by immunoSEQ multiplex PCR; TCRdb stores in-frame clones only, minus some. The data hold about 200,000 clones, with roughly 73% observed a single time. As regards this clone: Antigen specificity is unknown.

General study points: When a later analysis compared HLA-associated TCR beta chains with equally common others, the HLA-associated chains turned out to be more clonally expanded and to have lower generation probabilities. Several top significant clusters appeared, in a later analysis, to be linked to common viral pathogens.

The chain couples TRBV5-6 to TRBJ1-2; D remains ambiguous. The sample was PBMCs. This clonotype was sampled from a woman in her twenties or thirties in good health and CMV-seronegative. The CDR3: CASSEDRRSYGYTF. The CDR3 nucleotides read TGTGCCAGCAGCGAGGATCGAAGGAGCTATGGCTACACCTTC.